One sample yielded the 3 T cell receptor beta chains listed below, sequenced in a study of T cell responses to AZD1222 COVID-19 vaccine. Clones were sequenced by immunoSEQ multiplex PCR, and TCRdb holds only the in-frame ones, with some missing. The data show some 130,000 clones, with 88% seen just once and approximately 8% held by the top ten. Sequencing was performed on peripheral blood, taken on day 0 of AZD1222 vaccination. All receptors derive from an adult in good health.

The chain is built from TRBV27 and TRBJ1-3; TRBD1 agrees at 9 bases. Germline lookup yields CDR1 MNHEY and CDR2 SMNVEV (reference sequence). This CDR3 spans 16 amino acids. The V gene end was trimmed by 5 bases and the J gene end by 0 bases; junction bases not matched to a gene: 5. CDR3 amino acids: CASSIGQGYSGNTIYF. CDR3 nucleotides: TGTGCCAGCAGTATCGGACAGGGGTACTCTGGAAACACCATATATTTT.

This rearrangement joins TRBV20-1 to TRBJ1-1; D may be TRBD1 (6 bases). Germline CDR1 DFQATT, CDR2 SNEGSKA (reference sequence). V shed 3 bases and J shed 6 bases, with 17 bases lying between them. The CDR3 sequence is 14 residues long. This CDR3 is CSASVGGVFSEAFF. CDR3 in DNA: TGCAGTGCTAGTGTAGGGGGAGTCTTTTCTGAAGCTTTCTTT.

V usage is TRBV28 and J usage is TRBJ2-2, with D possibly being TRBD2 (5 bases). Germline loops: CDR1 MDHEN, CDR2 SYDVKM. The CDR3 has 16 residues. Trimming left V 6 bases short and J 2 bases short, with 16 bases between. The DNA of the CDR3 is TGTGCCAGCAGGACCGCTGGACTTGATAACACCGGGGAGCTGTTTTTT. This gives the protein CASRTAGLDNTGELFF.